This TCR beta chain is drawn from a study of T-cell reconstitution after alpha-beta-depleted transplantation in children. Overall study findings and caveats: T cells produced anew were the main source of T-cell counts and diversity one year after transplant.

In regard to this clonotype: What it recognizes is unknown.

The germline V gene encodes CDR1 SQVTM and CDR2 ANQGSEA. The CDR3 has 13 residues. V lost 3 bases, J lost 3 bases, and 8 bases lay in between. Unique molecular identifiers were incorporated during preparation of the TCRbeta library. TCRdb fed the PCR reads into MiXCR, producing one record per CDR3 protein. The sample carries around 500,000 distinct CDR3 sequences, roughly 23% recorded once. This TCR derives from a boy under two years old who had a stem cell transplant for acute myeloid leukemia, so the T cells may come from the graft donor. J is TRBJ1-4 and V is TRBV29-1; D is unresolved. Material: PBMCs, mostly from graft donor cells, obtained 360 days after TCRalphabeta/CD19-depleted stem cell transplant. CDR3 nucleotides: TGCAGCGTTGACAAGAGATCTAATGAAAAACTGTTTTTT. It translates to CSVDKRSNEKLFF.